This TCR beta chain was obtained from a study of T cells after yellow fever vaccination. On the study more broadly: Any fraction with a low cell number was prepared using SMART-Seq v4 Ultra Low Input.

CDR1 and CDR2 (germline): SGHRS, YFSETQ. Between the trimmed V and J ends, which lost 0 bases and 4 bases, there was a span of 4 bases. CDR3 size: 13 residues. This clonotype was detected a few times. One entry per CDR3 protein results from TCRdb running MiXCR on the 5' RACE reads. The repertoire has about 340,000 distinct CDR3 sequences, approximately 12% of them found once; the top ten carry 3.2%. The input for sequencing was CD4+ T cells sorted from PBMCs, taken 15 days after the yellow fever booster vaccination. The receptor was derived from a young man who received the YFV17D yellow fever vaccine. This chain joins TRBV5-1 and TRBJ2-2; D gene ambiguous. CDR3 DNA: TGCGCCAGCAGCTTGGACAGCACCGGGGAGCTGTTTTTT. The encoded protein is CASSLDSTGELFF.